These T cell receptor beta chains were read from a single sample in a study of CD8 T cells in ankylosing spondylitis. TCRdb re-called the 5' RACE reads with MiXCR, one entry per CDR3 protein. The sample includes 300,000 to 350,000 distinct CDR3 sequences, roughly 20% seen only once; the top ten take roughly 3.6%. The material sequenced was blood, either unsorted or a sorted T cell fraction (not recorded which). The receptors were sampled from a female donor with ankylosing spondylitis or in good health (not recorded which). CDR3s include the opening cysteine and the closing phenylalanine or tryptophan. A D gene is named only where the DNA matches it firmly. Clone size is shown for a subset of rows, as once, few, many or a class of expanded clone.

J | size | V | D | CDR3 | DNA
TRBJ2-5 | - | TRBV2 | - | CASSEGLSAWTQYF | TGTGCCAGCAGTGAGGGACTTTCCGCCTGGACCCAGTACTTC
TRBJ2-7 | few | TRBV6-6 | - | CASRLPTGTEQYF | TGTGCCTCTAGACTACCTACTGGGACGGAGCAGTACTTC
TRBJ2-3 | few | TRBV4-3 | - | CASSQDPPGGLSTDTQYF | TGCGCCAGCAGCCAAGATCCTCCAGGGGGGCTTAGCACAGATACGCAGTATTTT
TRBJ1-6 | few | TRBV7-8 | - | CASSLFGTSNSPLHF | TGTGCCAGCAGCTTGTTTGGGACCTCAAATTCACCCCTCCACTTT
TRBJ2-1 | - | TRBV24-1 | - | CATSDRGGRPRDEQFF | TGTGCCACCAGTGACCGAGGAGGACGGCCTCGGGATGAGCAGTTCTTC
TRBJ2-6 | few | TRBV12-3/TRBV12-4 | - | CASSPWVGGVSGANVLTF | TGTGCCAGCAGTCCCTGGGTAGGGGGGGTATCTGGGGCCAACGTCCTGACTTTC
TRBJ2-5 | - | TRBV4-2 | - | CASSQVRRQEGIVRETQYF | TGTGCCAGCAGCCAAGTCCGGCGGCAGGAGGGCATAGTACGAGAGACCCAGTACTTC
TRBJ1-5 | few | TRBV5-1 | TRBD1 | CASSPRTGPDRPQHF | TGCGCCAGCAGCCCGAGGACAGGTCCTGATCGGCCCCAGCATTTT
TRBJ1-1 | - | TRBV12-3/TRBV12-4 | TRBD1 | CASSSETGFTEAFF | TGTGCCAGCAGTTCTGAGACAGGGTTCACTGAAGCTTTCTTT
TRBJ2-1 | - | TRBV5-1 | TRBD1 | CASSQGQGLNEQFF | TGCGCCAGCAGCCAGGGACAGGGGTTGAATGAGCAGTTCTTC
TRBJ1-1 | - | TRBV6-5 | - | CASSYSPANTEAFF | TGTGCCAGCAGTTACTCCCCAGCGAACACTGAAGCTTTCTTT
TRBJ2-1 | many | TRBV28 | - | CASSFSLSPNEQFF | TGTGCCAGCAGTTTCTCCCTCTCTCCCAATGAGCAGTTCTTC
TRBJ2-7 | - | TRBV19 | - | CASSLTGLGSYEQYF | TGTGCCAGTAGTTTGACAGGTCTTGGTTCCTACGAGCAGTACTTC
TRBJ2-1 | many | TRBV29-1 | - | CSVVSSYNEQFF | TGCAGCGTTGTCAGCTCCTACAATGAGCAGTTCTTC
TRBJ1-5 | many | TRBV7-9 | - | CASSLGGFQPQHF | TGTGCCAGCAGCCTGGGAGGGTTTCAGCCCCAGCATTTT
TRBJ2-3 | - | TRBV29-1 | - | CSVSPTDTQYF | TGCAGCGTGAGCCCAACAGATACGCAGTATTTT
TRBJ1-2 | few | TRBV6-5 | TRBD1 | CASSYARDRRGGYTF | TGTGCCAGCAGTTACGCCCGGGACAGGAGGGGTGGCTACACCTTC
TRBJ2-5 | - | TRBV7-9 | - | CASNPIAYQETQYF | TGTGCCAGCAACCCCATAGCGTACCAAGAGACCCAGTACTTC
TRBJ2-3 | few | TRBV27 | TRBD2 | CASSKRTSGTSTDTQYF | TGTGCCAGCAGTAAACGGACTAGCGGGACTAGCACAGATACGCAGTATTTT
TRBJ1-6 | many | TRBV20-1 | - | CSASAGNSPLHF | TGCAGTGCTAGCGCGGGGAATTCACCCCTCCACTTT
TRBJ2-5 | few | TRBV4-2 | TRBD2 | CASSPGTRKETQYF | TGTGCCAGCAGCCCCGGGACTAGAAAAGAGACCCAGTACTTC